The 24 T cell receptor beta chains given below trace back to one sample, sequenced in a study of read filtering for tumor transcriptome and immune sequencing. The library was built from roughly 400 ng RNA with molecular barcoded adaptors for alpha/delta and beta/gamma chains. MiXCR was run by TCRdb on the reads, yielding one entry per CDR3 protein. The sample holds about 23,000 distinct CDR3 sequences, roughly an eighth seen once. Sequencing used a population of CD138-negative cells sorted from bone marrow. The receptors derive from a donor at least 40 years old with multiple myeloma.

This clonotype appeared many times. This chain connects TRBV2 to TRBJ2-1; no reliable D call. This CDR3 has 14 amino acids. CDR1 is SNHLY, CDR2 FYNNEI, per germline. V shed 6 bases and J shed 8 bases, with 17 bases lying between them. CDR3 DNA: TGTGCCAGCAGCAGAAACCCATCGGCGGATGAGCAGTTCTTC. Translating it yields CASSRNPSADEQFF.

Many counts were recorded for this clonotype. A read error may produce the germline difference seen at one junction end. Here the CDR3 reads CSVGQGLNEKPFF. Written as DNA, the CDR3 is TGCAGCGTTGGACAGGGTTTGAATGAAAAACCGTTTTTT. The chain is built from TRBV29-1 and TRBJ1-4, with 7 bases identical to TRBD1. Looked up from germline, CDR1 is SQVTM and CDR2 is ANQGSEA. The length of the CDR3 is 13 residues.

This clonotype was found many times. This chain links TRBV2 with TRBJ2-2, with a weak D call TRBD2 (5 bases). The CDR3 spans 13 residues. Trimming took 7 bases from V and 6 from J, leaving 12 bases between them. Germline values: CDR1 SNHLY, CDR2 FYNNEI. In DNA, the CDR3 is TGTGCCAGCACCCCAACGAGGGCCGGGGAGCTGTTTTTT. As protein: CASTPTRAGELFF.

This clonotype was counted at least ten times. The gene calls are TRBV29-1 and TRBJ2-1; D is possibly TRBD1 or TRBD2 (5 bases each). The V gene's germline CDR1 is SQVTM and CDR2 ANQGSEA. Deletions cut 7 bases from V and 8 bases from J, with 21 bases between. The CDR3 is 14 amino acids. CDR3 sequence: CSARGSPSPHEQFF. CDR3 coding DNA: TGCAGCGCCCGGGGCAGCCCAAGCCCACATGAGCAGTTCTTC.

This clonotype was found many times. This chain links TRBV10-1 with TRBJ2-4; no definite D call. V gave up 3 bases and J gave up 2 bases, with 20 bases separating them. The CDR3 extends over 18 amino acids. The germline CDR1 and CDR2 sequences are WNHNN and SYGVQD (reference sequence). The CDR3 protein is CASSDRPTFSNSKNIQYF. The CDR3 DNA reads as TGCGCCAGCAGTGACCGACCGACCTTTTCGAATTCCAAAAACATTCAGTACTTC.

At least ten counts were recorded for this clonotype. V and J are TRBV28 and TRBJ1-5; D is ambiguous. This CDR3 has 14 residues. The germline CDR1 and CDR2 sequences are MDHEN and SYDVKM. V was trimmed by 7 bases and J by 3 bases, leaving 13 bases between them. The CDR3 DNA sequence: TGTGCCAGCACCCCCCCAGGATTCAATCAGCCCCAGCATTTT. Its protein product is CASTPPGFNQPQHF.

The sample holds many counts of this clonotype. CDR3 protein: CASSGGLAGRNEQFF. The DNA of the CDR3 is TGTGCCAGCAGTGGTGGACTAGCGGGACGTAATGAGCAGTTCTTC. V gene TRBV6-1 combines with J gene TRBJ2-1; 12 bases align to TRBD2. V trimming: 4 bases; J trimming: 7 bases; junction bases outside the gene matches: 5. CDR3 length: 15 residues. In germline, CDR1 is MNHNS, CDR2 SASEGT.

This clonotype was recorded a few times. A much more abundant neighbour one base away suggests this may be a read error. The gene calls are TRBV7-2 and TRBJ1-3; TRBD1 might be the D (6 bases). The V and J ends lost 2 bases and 0 bases respectively, with 14 bases between them. Germline V gene data show CDR1 as SGHTA and CDR2 as FQGNSA. The CDR3 consists of 17 residues. CDR3 loop: CASSLRGGTFSGNTIYF. CDR3 DNA sequence: TGTGCCAGCAGCTTAAGGGGGGGCACGTTCTCTGGAAACACCATATATTTT.

This clonotype came up many times. The CDR3 loop is CASSITSGGVYYGYTF. The CDR3, as DNA: TGTGCCAGTAGTATCACCTCAGGGGGCGTCTACTATGGCTACACCTTC. The chain combines TRBV19 with TRBJ1-2, with 8 bases identical to TRBD1. The CDR3 contains 16 residues. With V trimmed by 3 bases and J by 3 bases, 9 bases remained unmatched. Looked up from germline, CDR1 is LNHDA and CDR2 is SQIVND (reference sequence).

The table lists this clonotype with many counts. V and J are TRBV2 and TRBJ1-5; perhaps TRBD1 as D (5 bases). There are 16 residues in the CDR3. Germline V gives CDR1 SNHLY, CDR2 FYNNEI. Trimming pared 4 bases from V and 2 bases from J, leaving 15 bases between. The CDR3 nucleotides are TGTGCCAGCAGTGTTTGGGGGGATCGTGGCAATCAGCCCCAGCATTTT. Encoded protein: CASSVWGDRGNQPQHF.

On this clonotype: A far larger clone is only one base removed, so a read error is likely. The chain joins TRBV5-4 to TRBJ2-5; 13 nucleotides line up with TRBD2. The germline gives CDR1 SGHNT, CDR2 YYREEE (reference sequence). This CDR3 is 15 amino acids long. The CDR3 bases are TGTGCCAGCAGCCCGGGACTAGCGGGACGAGAGATCCAGTACTTC. Translation: CASSPGLAGREIQYF. Full variable domain (outside the CDR3, taken from reference TRBV5-4 and TRBJ2-5): ETGVTQSPTHLIKTRGQQVTLRCSSQSGHNTVSWYQQALGQGPQFIFQYYREEENGRGNFPPRFSGLQFPNYSSELNVNALELDDSALYLCASSPGLAGREIQYFGPGTRLLVL.

This clonotype has only a few counts. The chain links TRBV27 to TRBJ2-5; perhaps TRBD1 as D (5 bases). From germline, CDR1 is MNHEY and CDR2 SMNVEV (reference sequence). This CDR3 contains 11 residues. The V end was cut by 8 bases, the J end by 5 bases, with 9 bases between. For the CDR3, the DNA is TGTGCCAGCGGATACAGGGAGACCCAGTACTTC. It codes for CASGYRETQYF.

Many counts were recorded for this clonotype. The rearrangement links TRBV6-5 to TRBJ2-7, with TRBD1 as a possible D gene (6 bases). The CDR3 is made up of 11 amino acids. Germline assignment: CDR1 MNHEY and CDR2 SVGAGI. Trimming stripped 10 bases from V and 5 bases from J, with 12 bases between. The CDR3 here is CATKSGDEQYF. The CDR3 DNA sequence: TGTGCCACCAAATCAGGGGACGAGCAGTACTTC.

The chain recombines TRBV28 with TRBJ2-6, with D unclear. V lost 5 bases to trimming and J lost 2 bases, with 4 bases between them. CDR1 is MDHEN and CDR2 is SYDVKM in the germline V gene. The CDR3 loop spans 13 amino acids. The CDR3 DNA reads TGTGCCAGCAGTAACACTGGGGCCAACGTCCTGACTTTC. Protein sequence: CASSNTGANVLTF.

This clonotype occurred once. This chain uses TRBV6-5 with TRBJ2-7, with TRBD2 identical over 15 bases. Germline CDR1 reads MNHEY; CDR2 reads SVGAGI. The CDR3 is 15 amino acids. Losses at the gene ends were 6 bases for V and 3 bases for J; bases not matched to a gene: 3. In DNA, the CDR3 is TGTGCCAGCAGGGCGGGACTAGCGGGGGGCTACGAGCAGTACTTC. This encodes CASRAGLAGGYEQYF.

This clonotype was seen repeatedly, ten times or more. The rearrangement uses TRBV6-6 and TRBJ2-1, with 8 bases fitting TRBD2. J gave up 9 bases and V 8 bases, and 6 bases lay outside the gene matches. The CDR3 consists of 12 residues. Germline lookup yields CDR1 MNHNY and CDR2 SVGAGI (reference sequence). CDR3 in amino acids: CASGREGGEQFF. CDR3 bases: TGTGCCAGCGGACGGGAGGGAGGTGAGCAGTTCTTC.

About this clonotype: A read error is possible here, since a much larger clone lies one base away. This chain joins TRBV11-2 and TRBJ2-5, with 8 bases identical to TRBD2. V lost 5 bases to trimming and J lost 7 bases; unmatched junction nucleotides: 9. The CDR3 runs 14 residues. The germline CDR1 and CDR2 sequences are SGHAT and FQNNGV. The chain's CDR3 is CASSPRGGRGTQYF. As DNA, the CDR3 is TGTGCCAGCAGCCCCCGCGGGGGGCGGGGGACCCAGTACTTC.

This clonotype was counted many times. The chain couples TRBV29-1 to TRBJ2-6, with 9 positions matching TRBD1. The J segment lost 0 bases and the V segment lost 6 bases, leaving 6 bases of the junction unmatched. CDR1 and CDR2 (germline): SQVTM, ANQGSEA. This CDR3 region has 16 residues. The CDR3 loop reads CSVTTGGLSGANVLTF. CDR3 in DNA: TGCAGCGTCACGACAGGGGGTCTCTCTGGGGCCAACGTCCTGACTTTC.

The chain uses TRBV29-1 and TRBJ1-1; 10 bases are a match to TRBD1. The CDR3 runs 12 residues. Germline V lookup: CDR1 SQVTM, CDR2 ANQGSEA. J was trimmed by 11 bases and V by 7 bases; bases with no gene match: 10. CDR3: CSGAGTGDKAFF. Here the CDR3 DNA reads TGCAGCGGTGCCGGGACAGGGGATAAGGCTTTCTTT.

This clonotype showed up many times. The chain employs TRBV7-2 and TRBJ1-4; 8 bases agree with TRBD1. V shed 4 bases, J shed 3 bases, and the junction held 7 bases outside the gene matches. Germline CDR1 reads SGHTA; CDR2 reads FQGNSA. The CDR3 spans 16 residues. This CDR3 is CASSSRGQGSNEKLFF. For the CDR3, the DNA is TGTGCCAGCAGCTCCCGCGGACAGGGTTCTAATGAAAAACTGTTTTTT.

This clonotype was counted at least ten times. The chain uses TRBV24-1 and TRBJ2-6, with TRBD1 as a possible D gene (5 bases). The V gene lost 4 bases and the J gene lost 0 bases, with 6 bases spanning the gap. Germline V gives CDR1 KGHDR, CDR2 SFDVKD. CDR3 length equals 15 residues. In DNA, the CDR3 is TGTGCCACCAGTGAGCAGGGCTCTGGGGCCAACGTCCTGACTTTC. Its translation: CATSEQGSGANVLTF.

This clonotype was detected many times. The chain combines TRBV6-1 with TRBJ2-1; no definite D call. V was pared by 6 bases and J by 8 bases, with 20 bases between. CDR3 size: 15 residues. Germline-derived CDR1 and CDR2 are MNHNS and SASEGT. The CDR3 nucleotides are TGTGCCAGCAGCAAAGAGGCCCATCCGATAGATGAGCAGTTCTTC. It codes for CASSKEAHPIDEQFF.

This clonotype was detected ten times or more. The chain uses TRBV5-7 and TRBJ2-5, with a possible D match to TRBD2 (6 bases). TRBV5-7 is designated an ORF whose function remains uncertain. V lost 2 bases, J lost 10 bases, and 12 bases lay in between. This CDR3 spans 12 amino acids. CDR3 in DNA: TGTGCCAGCAGCTTTGGGGCGGAGGGCCAGTACTTC. Its translation: CASSFGAEGQYF.

This clonotype was counted ten times or more. CDR3 sequence reads: CASSGDRGLHQPQHF. CDR3 coding DNA: TGTGCCAGCAGTGGGGACAGGGGGCTTCATCAGCCCCAGCATTTT. V usage is TRBV2 and J usage is TRBJ1-5, with 12 bases fitting TRBD1. J was trimmed by 5 bases and V by 4 bases; bases with no gene match: 3. The length of the CDR3 is 15 residues. Germline V lookup: CDR1 SNHLY, CDR2 FYNNEI.